Shown below are 2 T cell receptor beta chains from a single sample sequenced in a study of beta chain features in type 1 diabetes. TCRB transcripts that were expressed got sequenced, as all of the isolated RNA had been reverse transcribed. TCRdb's table, derived via immunoSEQ multiplex PCR, lists solely in-frame clones and lacks some. The sample contains a few hundred thousand clones, about 15% of which appear only once. Sequencing input: central memory CD4+ T cells from blood. Source of these receptors: a man aged 25 to 45 in good health.

A few counts support this clone. The chain employs TRBV4-1 and TRBJ1-4, with D possibly TRBD1 on 5 matching bases. CDR3 length equals 15 residues. Trimming left V 1 base short and J 8 bases short, with 14 bases between. The germline CDR1 and CDR2 sequences are MGHRA and YSYEKL. CDR3 sequence: CASSQGAGREEKLFF. DNA for the CDR3: TGCGCCAGCAGCCAAGGGGCAGGGCGAGAGGAAAAACTGTTTTTT.

With regard to this clone: The junction differs from germline at one of its ends, possibly a read error. This rearrangement joins TRBV7-7 to TRBJ2-5, with D hard to call. The CDR3 consists of 13 residues. Germline CDR1 is SSHAT and CDR2 is FNYEAQ (reference sequence). This CDR3 reads CASSDRGVETQYF. The CDR3 DNA reads as TGTGCTAGCAGCGACCGCGGAGTAGAGACCCAGTACTTC.